This entry features one T cell receptor (beta chain) sequence. Its specificity is unknown. This sample stems from a study of STAT5B mutations in CD4+ large granular lymphocyte leukemia. The CDR3 is made up of 16 amino acids. With 4 bases removed from V and 4 bases from J, the gap between germline ends came to 17 bases. Germline CDR1 reads LNHDA; CDR2 reads SQIVND (reference sequence). Healthy controls were blood donor buffy coats. Sequencing was at survey level. Assay used: immunoSEQ multiplex PCR; TCRdb lists only in-frame clones, some missing. The sample yields over 30,000 clones, more than 65% seen once. The study, taken as a whole, reports: CD4-sorted patient repertoires seemed more clonal than healthy CD4+ repertoires. 8/27 top patient clones versus 2/35 control clones were TRBV06-family.

The chain is built from TRBV19 and TRBJ1-5; tentatively, D is TRBD1 (6 bases). Sequenced material: CD4+ T cells from blood buffy coats. The origin of this receptor is a human donor in good health. CDR3 nucleotide sequence: TGTGCCAGTAGTACCGGGACAAGGAGGGGAAATCAGCCCCAGCATTTT. Translating it yields CASSTGTRRGNQPQHF.